This T cell receptor (beta chain) derives from a study of blood T cell repertoires in COVID-19. CDR3 length: 15 residues. V lost 7 bases and J lost 10; bases outside the gene matches: 8. Germline CDR1 is SNHLY and CDR2 is FYNNEI. The data were produced by immunoSEQ multiplex PCR, yet TCRdb's version contains in-frame clones alone and is incomplete. The sample shows 95,000 to 150,000 clones, 80% to 85% of them seen only once. Sequences were obtained from PBMCs or T cells enriched from blood (not recorded which). The V call is TRBV2, the J call TRBJ1-6; TRBD1 matches 12 bases. The receptor was isolated from a woman in her twenties or thirties who had recovered from COVID-19. CDR3 sequence reads: CASNGHGTGGSPLHF. The CDR3 nucleotides are TGTGCCAGCAACGGGCACGGGACAGGGGGCTCACCCCTCCACTTT.